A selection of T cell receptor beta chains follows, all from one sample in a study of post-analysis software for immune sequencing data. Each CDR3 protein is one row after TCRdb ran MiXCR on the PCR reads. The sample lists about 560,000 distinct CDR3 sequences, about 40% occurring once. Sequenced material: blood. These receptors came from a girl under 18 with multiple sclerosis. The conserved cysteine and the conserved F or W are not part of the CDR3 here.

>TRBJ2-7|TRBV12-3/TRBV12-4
ASSLALGLAEYEQY
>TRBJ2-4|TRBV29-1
SVAMGVPAKNIQY
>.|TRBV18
ASSPDPIQGGAEQY
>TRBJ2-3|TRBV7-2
ASSLFGGATDTQY
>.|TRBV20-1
SARDSLAGADEQY
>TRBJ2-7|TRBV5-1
ASRELTGGGEQY
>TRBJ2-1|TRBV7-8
AGTDASYNEQF
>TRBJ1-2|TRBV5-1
ASRPTTGDRSYGYT
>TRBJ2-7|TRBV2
ASTNGQGPYEQY
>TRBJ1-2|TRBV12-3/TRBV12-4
ASNEGFGYT
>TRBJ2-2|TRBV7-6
ASSLESNTGELF
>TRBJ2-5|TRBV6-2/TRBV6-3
ASSPRGPLRQY
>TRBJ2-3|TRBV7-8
AGSLAGPFADTQY
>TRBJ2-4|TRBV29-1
SAGTGGTGIQY
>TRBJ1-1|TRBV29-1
SAKPLTVNTEAF
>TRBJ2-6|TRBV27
ASSLSLGTLHVLT
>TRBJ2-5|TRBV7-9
ASSLRALAGRETQY
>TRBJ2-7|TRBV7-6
ASRGTGTGAHEQY
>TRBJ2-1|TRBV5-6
ASSTGLAVHYNEQF
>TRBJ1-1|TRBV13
ASSSQLLLNTEAF
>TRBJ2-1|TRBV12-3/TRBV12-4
ASTPDRDTYNEQF
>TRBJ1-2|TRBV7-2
ASSQGSGDYGYT
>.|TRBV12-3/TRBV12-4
ASSLAGGLRTQY
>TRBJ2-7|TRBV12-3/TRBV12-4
ASSSSHLGQQY
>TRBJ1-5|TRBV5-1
ASSGGHSEIYQPQH
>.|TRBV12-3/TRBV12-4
ASSDGQESVEQY
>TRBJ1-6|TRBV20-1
SARVGTANSPLH
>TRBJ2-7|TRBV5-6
ASSFFSTGSREQY
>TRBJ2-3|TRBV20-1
SARELAGFSTDTQY
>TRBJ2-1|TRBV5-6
ASRHSGTAYNEQF
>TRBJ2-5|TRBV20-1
SARDTGGETQY
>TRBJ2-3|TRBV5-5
ASSGTTGNADTQY
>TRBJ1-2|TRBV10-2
ASSESSGNGYT
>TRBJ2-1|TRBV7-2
ASSPTSGGYNEQF
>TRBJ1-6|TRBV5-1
ASSLDRGSYNSPLH
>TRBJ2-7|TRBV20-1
SVEVRGGYEQY
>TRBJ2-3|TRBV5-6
ASSRDRLTDAQY
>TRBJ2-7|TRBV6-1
ASRGYGGPLGEQY
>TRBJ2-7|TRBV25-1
ASSDQTGGPYEQY
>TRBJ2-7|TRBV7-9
ASSLAGAFYYEQY
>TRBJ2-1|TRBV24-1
ATRDSLYNEQF
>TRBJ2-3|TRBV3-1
ASSQDGGGYTDTQY
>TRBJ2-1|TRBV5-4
ASSSGGAGAYNEQF
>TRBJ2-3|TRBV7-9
ASSPGTSETTDTQY
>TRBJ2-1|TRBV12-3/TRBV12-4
ASSPDRVWGEQF
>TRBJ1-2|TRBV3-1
ASSQDVRNYGYT
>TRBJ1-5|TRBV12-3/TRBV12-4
ASRQGGRFNQPQH
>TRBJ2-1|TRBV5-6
ASSLGLAGGPLEEQF
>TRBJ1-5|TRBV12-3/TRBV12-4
ASRTGDRHQPQH